Listed below are T cell receptor beta chains from one sample, sequenced in a study of post-analysis software for immune sequencing data. From the PCR reads, TCRdb called clonotypes with MiXCR, one entry per CDR3 protein. The table records some 700,000 distinct CDR3 sequences, roughly three fifths of them present only once. Specimen: blood. The receptors come from a girl between 2 and 10 years old with multiple sclerosis. The CDR3 runs from the conserved cysteine through the conserved F or W. The order of the fields is D gene, clone size, V gene, J gene, CDR3 DNA, CDR3 protein. D genes are given only for firm matches. Not all rows give a size; the values are once, few, many and, for expanded clones, a class.

D: .; size: .; V: TRBV7-9; J: TRBJ2-4; DNA: TGTGCCAGCAGCCCGCCCGGGGAAGTCATTCAGTACTTC; CDR3: CASSPPGEVIQYF
D: .; size: .; V: TRBV29-1; J: TRBJ2-1; DNA: TGCAGCGTTGGTTCCCCCCTAAATGAGCAGTTCTTC; CDR3: CSVGSPLNEQFF
D: .; size: .; V: TRBV7-9; J: TRBJ1-1; DNA: TGTGCCAGCAGCCCCCAGGGTTCCATGAACACTGAAGCTTTCTTT; CDR3: CASSPQGSMNTEAFF
D: TRBD1; size: .; V: TRBV5-1; J: TRBJ2-3; DNA: TGCGCCAGCAGCAATACAGGGGATGGCACAGATACGCAGTATTTT; CDR3: CASSNTGDGTDTQYF
D: .; size: .; V: TRBV6-1; J: TRBJ2-3; DNA: TGTGCCAGCAGTGAAGCGCCCTCGTGGCAGGGACAGCTACTAGCGCCAAGAGCGGATACGCAGTATTTT; CDR3: CASSEAPSWQGQLLAPRADTQYF
D: TRBD1; size: few; V: TRBV20-1; J: TRBJ1-6; DNA: TGCAGTGCTAGAGGCTCCGGGACAGATAATAATTCACCCCTCCACTTT; CDR3: CSARGSGTDNNSPLHF
D: TRBD2; size: .; V: TRBV4-1; J: TRBJ2-1; DNA: TGCGCCAGCAGCCCGGGGACTAGCGGGAGGGCCGGCAATGAGCAGTTCTTC; CDR3: CASSPGTSGRAGNEQFF
D: .; size: once; V: TRBV6-5; J: TRBJ2-3; DNA: TGTGCCAGCAGTTGGGGAAGTGGTTCAGATACGCAGTATTTT; CDR3: CASSWGSGSDTQYF
D: TRBD2; size: .; V: TRBV20-1; J: TRBJ2-7; DNA: TGCAGTGCTGGGGGGACTAGCGGGCCCCTCTCCTACGAGCAGTACTTC; CDR3: CSAGGTSGPLSYEQYF
D: .; size: .; V: TRBV7-2; J: TRBJ2-4; DNA: TGTGCCACCGGGGGGCACATGGGGGACATTCAGTACTTC; CDR3: CATGGHMGDIQYF
D: .; size: .; V: TRBV20-1; J: TRBJ2-1; DNA: TGCAGTGCTCCCCGGGAAGGCCCACACAATGAGCAGTTCTTC; CDR3: CSAPREGPHNEQFF
D: .; size: .; V: TRBV5-1; J: TRBJ2-1; DNA: TGCGCCAGCAGCTTGGCCCCACCCCAGAGCTCCTACAATGAGCAGTTCTTC; CDR3: CASSLAPPQSSYNEQFF
D: .; size: .; V: TRBV27; J: TRBJ2-6; DNA: TGTGCCAGCGGACACCTCTCTGGGGCCAACGTCCTGACTTTC; CDR3: CASGHLSGANVLTF
D: TRBD1; size: few; V: TRBV28; J: TRBJ2-7; DNA: TGTGCCAGCAGACAGGGGGGCTCCTACGAGCAGTACTTC; CDR3: CASRQGGSYEQYF
D: .; size: .; V: TRBV7-9; J: TRBJ2-1; DNA: TGTGCCAGCAGCTTACTGATCAACAATGAGCAGTTCTTC; CDR3: CASSLLINNEQFF
D: .; size: few; V: TRBV20-1; J: TRBJ2-3; DNA: TGCAGTGCTAGCGGGCAGGTGGGTGCTACGCAGTATTTT; CDR3: CSASGQVGATQYF
D: .; size: .; V: TRBV6-2/TRBV6-3; J: TRBJ2-1; DNA: TGTGCCAGCAGTTCCCGAGCGAACCCCTACAATGAGCAGTTCTTC; CDR3: CASSSRANPYNEQFF
D: .; size: few; V: TRBV7-8; J: TRBJ2-7; DNA: TGTGCCGCAGGGAGTATGGCGGGGATCGCTTACGAGCAGTACTTC; CDR3: CAAGSMAGIAYEQYF
D: .; size: .; V: TRBV11-2; J: TRBJ2-3; DNA: TGTGCCAGCAGTCCTCTGGACGCGGGTACGCAGTATTTT; CDR3: CASSPLDAGTQYF
D: TRBD1; size: .; V: TRBV30; J: TRBJ1-6; DNA: TGTGCCTGGGGGCACAGGGGATCGTCGTCGGGATCACCCCTCCACTTT; CDR3: CAWGHRGSSSGSPLHF
D: TRBD1; size: .; V: TRBV20-1; J: TRBJ2-7; DNA: TGCAGTGCTCGGGACAGTTCTACCTACGAGCAGTACTTC; CDR3: CSARDSSTYEQYF
D: TRBD2; size: .; V: TRBV20-1; J: TRBJ2-5; DNA: TGCAGTGCCACGGGAGTTCGCGGGAGAGAGGACCAGTACTTC; CDR3: CSATGVRGREDQYF
D: TRBD1; size: few; V: TRBV5-1; J: TRBJ2-7; DNA: TGCGCCAGCAGCTGGGACAGGACTGCCTACGAGCAGTACTTC; CDR3: CASSWDRTAYEQYF
D: TRBD1; size: few; V: TRBV5-1; J: TRBJ1-1; DNA: TGCGCCAGCAGCTCAGGGACAGGACTGAACACTGAAGCTTTCTTT; CDR3: CASSSGTGLNTEAFF
D: TRBD2; size: .; V: TRBV27; J: TRBJ2-1; DNA: TGTGCCAGCATGTTAGCGGGATCCTACAATGAGCAGTTCTTC; CDR3: CASMLAGSYNEQFF
D: .; size: .; V: TRBV6-6; J: TRBJ2-5; DNA: TGTGCCAGCGCGGCGGAAGAGACCCAGTACTTC; CDR3: CASAAEETQYF
D: .; size: .; V: TRBV5-1; J: TRBJ1-4; DNA: TGCGCCAGCAGCTTGGGAATGACTAATGAAAAACGGTTTTTT; CDR3: CASSLGMTNEKRFF
D: .; size: .; V: TRBV20-1; J: TRBJ2-5; DNA: TGCAGTGCTATCGGTCAGGCTTCGGAGACCCAGTACTTC; CDR3: CSAIGQASETQYF
D: TRBD1; size: .; V: TRBV6-5; J: TRBJ1-1; DNA: TGTGCCACTACGGGACAGGAGAACACTGAAGCTTTCTTT; CDR3: CATTGQENTEAFF
D: TRBD1; size: few; V: TRBV20-1; J: TRBJ1-2; DNA: TGCTTTGCCCCGGCCCCTGGACAGGGGGATGGCTACACCTTC; CDR3: CFAPAPGQGDGYTF
D: TRBD2; size: .; V: TRBV5-5; J: TRBJ2-3; DNA: TGTGCCAGCAGCTTGGTCGGCGGGAGAGGCACAGATACGCAGTATTTT; CDR3: CASSLVGGRGTDTQYF
D: .; size: .; V: TRBV5-1; J: TRBJ2-3; DNA: TGCGCCAGCCGCAGAGTAGGGGAAAGCACAGATACGCAGTATTTT; CDR3: CASRRVGESTDTQYF
D: .; size: .; V: TRBV5-1; J: TRBJ2-6; DNA: TGCGCCAACAGCTTGTGGCTCTCTGGGACCAACGTCCTGACTTTC; CDR3: CANSLWLSGTNVLTF
D: .; size: .; V: TRBV7-8; J: TRBJ2-1; DNA: TGTGCCAGCACCATAGTCAGTGAGCAGTTCTTC; CDR3: CASTIVSEQFF
D: TRBD1; size: .; V: TRBV11-2; J: TRBJ2-1; DNA: TGTGCCAGCAGCCCAACCCCGGGACAGGTCTACAATGAGCAGTTCTTC; CDR3: CASSPTPGQVYNEQFF
D: .; size: .; V: TRBV10-2; J: TRBJ1-2; DNA: TGCGCCAGCAGTGAGTCGACGAACGTTGGTGGCTACACCTTC; CDR3: CASSESTNVGGYTF
D: TRBD1; size: few; V: TRBV7-6; J: TRBJ1-1; DNA: TGTGCCAGCAGCTTAGAAAGGGGGCTGACTGAAGCTTTCTTT; CDR3: CASSLERGLTEAFF
D: .; size: .; V: TRBV7-8; J: TRBJ1-6; DNA: TGTGCCAGCAGCAACAGGGTTGGGGGAAATTCACCCCTCCACTTT; CDR3: CASSNRVGGNSPLHF
D: .; size: .; V: TRBV25-1; J: TRBJ2-4; DNA: TGTGCCAGCAGTGAGGAAGGCGCCAAAAACATTCAGTACTTC; CDR3: CASSEEGAKNIQYF
D: TRBD2; size: .; V: TRBV12-3/TRBV12-4; J: TRBJ2-1; DNA: TGTGCCAGCAGTTCTATAGCGGGGGATGACAATGAGCAGTTCTTC; CDR3: CASSSIAGDDNEQFF
D: TRBD1; size: few; V: TRBV7-7; J: TRBJ2-7; DNA: TGTGCTAGCAGCCCGGGGACAGGGGGCGGACAAGAGCAGTACTTC; CDR3: CASSPGTGGGQEQYF
D: TRBD1; size: .; V: TRBV20-1; J: TRBJ1-6; DNA: TGCAGTGCTAGAGATCGGTTGAGGGGGCCTTCACCCCTCCACTTT; CDR3: CSARDRLRGPSPLHF
D: TRBD2; size: few; V: TRBV6-5; J: TRBJ2-7; DNA: TGTGCCAGCAGTTACACGAGAGCGGGAGCCCCCGACGAGCAGTACTTC; CDR3: CASSYTRAGAPDEQYF
D: TRBD1; size: .; V: TRBV6-1; J: TRBJ1-4; DNA: TGTGCCAGCAGCGCTAGACAGGGTAATGAAAAACTGTTTTTT; CDR3: CASSARQGNEKLFF
D: TRBD1; size: .; V: TRBV5-1; J: TRBJ1-2; DNA: TGCGCCAGCTCCGGGACAGGGAATGGCTGCACCTTC; CDR3: CASSGTGNGCTF
D: TRBD1; size: many; V: TRBV4-3; J: TRBJ1-2; DNA: TGCGCCAGCAGCCAAGAAGCGGTACAGGGGGATCGTATCTATGGCTACACCTTC; CDR3: CASSQEAVQGDRIYGYTF
D: .; size: .; V: TRBV21-1; J: TRBJ2-7; DNA: TGTGCCAGCAGCAAACGTGAGGGAAAATACGAGCAGTACTTC; CDR3: CASSKREGKYEQYF
D: .; size: .; V: TRBV10-1; J: TRBJ2-1; DNA: TGCGCCAGCAGTGAGGTGGTAGGCTTGAGTCGGGGGGAGCAGTTCTTC; CDR3: CASSEVVGLSRGEQFF
D: .; size: .; V: TRBV5-1; J: TRBJ2-2; DNA: TGCGCCAGCAGCCACCGGGAATGGTGGCGGGGGAACACCGGGGAGCTGTTTTTT; CDR3: CASSHREWWRGNTGELFF
D: .; size: few; V: TRBV20-1; J: TRBJ2-5; DNA: TGCAGTGCTAGACTAGGCGGTACCGAGACCCAGTACTTC; CDR3: CSARLGGTETQYF
D: .; size: few; V: TRBV6-5; J: TRBJ2-3; DNA: TGTGCCAGCAGTTTATCCGGGACTAGCACAGATACGCAGTATTTT; CDR3: CASSLSGTSTDTQYF